The rows below give T cell receptor beta chains drawn from one sample of a study of shared clonotypes between healthy human individuals. The protocol was immunoSEQ multiplex PCR, while the TCRdb copy is restricted to in-frame clones and leaves out a portion. The sample shows around 2.1 million clones, roughly 91% of them seen only once. Sequenced material: naive CD8+ T cells from PBMCs. These receptors were collected from a man aged 18 to 30 in good health. Some clones in this sample may be carry-over from other donors' samples. The CDR3 runs from the conserved cysteine through the conserved F or W. Fields, in order: V gene, D gene, clone size, J gene, CDR3 protein, CDR3 DNA. The D gene is left open where the match is weak. Clone size is stated in some rows and not others, as once, few, many or a class when expanded.

v_call: TRBV6-1; d_call: -; clone_size: -; j_call: TRBJ2-7; cdr3_aa: CAASPGARTYEQYF; cdr3_nt: TGTGCCGCATCCCCAGGGGCCCGGACCTACGAGCAGTACTTC
v_call: TRBV19; d_call: TRBD1; clone_size: -; j_call: TRBJ1-5; cdr3_aa: CATTDRASNQPQHF; cdr3_nt: TGTGCCACGACGGACAGGGCAAGCAATCAGCCCCAGCATTTT
v_call: TRBV6-6; d_call: TRBD2; clone_size: -; j_call: TRBJ2-7; cdr3_aa: CASSYNPGRGAYEQYF; cdr3_nt: TGTGCCAGCAGTTACAATCCGGGACGGGGGGCCTACGAGCAGTACTTC
v_call: TRBV4-3; d_call: -; clone_size: -; j_call: TRBJ2-7; cdr3_aa: CASSQEGDTSYEQYF; cdr3_nt: TGCGCCAGCAGCCAAGAAGGAGACACCTCCTACGAGCAGTACTTC
v_call: TRBV27; d_call: -; clone_size: -; j_call: TRBJ1-1; cdr3_aa: CASSLVQVGTTEAFF; cdr3_nt: TGTGCCAGCAGTTTGGTCCAAGTGGGGACAACTGAAGCTTTCTTT
v_call: TRBV6-1; d_call: -; clone_size: -; j_call: TRBJ2-2; cdr3_aa: CASSEAIIARSSGELFF; cdr3_nt: TGTGCCAGCAGTGAAGCAATAATAGCGAGGTCCTCCGGGGAGCTGTTTTTT
v_call: TRBV7-9; d_call: -; clone_size: -; j_call: TRBJ1-2; cdr3_aa: CASRPSGGPERGYTF; cdr3_nt: TGTGCCAGCAGGCCGTCGGGGGGACCTGAGAGGGGCTACACCTTC
v_call: TRBV4-1; d_call: -; clone_size: -; j_call: TRBJ2-3; cdr3_aa: CASSQEFAGFSTDTQYF; cdr3_nt: TGCGCCAGCAGCCAAGAGTTTGCGGGATTTAGCACAGATACGCAGTATTTT
v_call: TRBV29-1; d_call: -; clone_size: -; j_call: TRBJ2-3; cdr3_aa: CSVEEANTQYF; cdr3_nt: TGCAGCGTTGAAGAGGCAAATACGCAGTATTTT
v_call: TRBV19; d_call: -; clone_size: -; j_call: TRBJ1-5; cdr3_aa: CASSIPGYQPQHF; cdr3_nt: TGTGCCAGTAGTATACCGGGGTATCAGCCCCAGCATTTT
v_call: TRBV27; d_call: TRBD2; clone_size: -; j_call: TRBJ2-1; cdr3_aa: CASSILGVAGGPIEQFF; cdr3_nt: TGTGCCAGCAGTATTTTAGGGGTAGCGGGAGGGCCCATTGAGCAGTTCTTC
v_call: TRBV15; d_call: -; clone_size: -; j_call: TRBJ1-4; cdr3_aa: CATSREGATNEKLFF; cdr3_nt: TGTGCCACCAGCAGAGAAGGAGCAACTAATGAAAAACTGTTTTTT
v_call: TRBV11-2; d_call: TRBD2; clone_size: -; j_call: TRBJ2-7; cdr3_aa: CASSAGTSGYEQYF; cdr3_nt: TGTGCCAGCAGCGCAGGGACTAGCGGTTACGAGCAGTACTTC
v_call: TRBV4-1; d_call: -; clone_size: -; j_call: TRBJ1-5; cdr3_aa: CASSHPGPEDQPQHF; cdr3_nt: TGCGCCAGCAGCCACCCCGGACCCGAGGATCAGCCCCAGCATTTT
v_call: TRBV7-9; d_call: TRBD1; clone_size: once; j_call: TRBJ2-5; cdr3_aa: CASSSQGVVETQYF; cdr3_nt: TGTGCCAGCAGCTCCCAGGGGGTGGTAGAGACCCAGTACTTC
v_call: TRBV10-2; d_call: TRBD1; clone_size: -; j_call: TRBJ1-1; cdr3_aa: CASREPDTGGWAEAFF; cdr3_nt: TGCGCCAGCAGGGAACCCGATACAGGGGGCTGGGCTGAAGCTTTCTTT
v_call: TRBV7-9; d_call: -; clone_size: -; j_call: TRBJ1-1; cdr3_aa: CASSPGRGTEAFF; cdr3_nt: TGTGCCAGCAGTCCTGGGAGGGGGACTGAAGCTTTCTTT
v_call: TRBV2; d_call: TRBD1; clone_size: -; j_call: TRBJ1-2; cdr3_aa: CASSETVAGGGYGYTF; cdr3_nt: TGTGCCAGCAGTGAAACCGTGGCAGGGGGTGGCTATGGCTACACCTTC
v_call: TRBV5-5; d_call: -; clone_size: -; j_call: TRBJ2-6; cdr3_aa: CASSLAAGIFSGANVLTF; cdr3_nt: TGTGCCAGCAGCTTGGCGGCAGGGATCTTTTCTGGGGCCAACGTCCTGACTTTC
v_call: TRBV30; d_call: -; clone_size: -; j_call: TRBJ1-1; cdr3_aa: CAWSVDTNTEAFF; cdr3_nt: TGTGCCTGGAGTGTAGACACGAACACTGAAGCTTTCTTT
v_call: TRBV5-1; d_call: -; clone_size: -; j_call: TRBJ2-7; cdr3_aa: CASRVNDRYEQYF; cdr3_nt: TGCGCCAGTCGAGTGAACGACCGATACGAGCAGTACTTC
v_call: TRBV5-4; d_call: -; clone_size: few; j_call: TRBJ1-1; cdr3_aa: CASNFGAF; cdr3_nt: TGTGCCAGCAATTTCGGGGCGTTT
v_call: TRBV11-2; d_call: -; clone_size: -; j_call: TRBJ2-7; cdr3_aa: CASSLGNGPNYEQYF; cdr3_nt: TGTGCCAGCAGCTTAGGTAACGGGCCGAACTACGAGCAGTACTTC
v_call: TRBV15; d_call: -; clone_size: -; j_call: TRBJ2-3; cdr3_aa: CATSREAETDTQYF; cdr3_nt: TGTGCCACCAGCAGAGAGGCAGAGACAGATACGCAGTATTTT
v_call: TRBV27; d_call: -; clone_size: -; j_call: TRBJ1-2; cdr3_aa: CASSLVGASYGYTF; cdr3_nt: TGTGCCAGCAGTTTAGTGGGGGCCAGCTATGGCTACACCTTC
v_call: TRBV9; d_call: TRBD2; clone_size: -; j_call: TRBJ2-7; cdr3_aa: CASSPDGVAGYEQYF; cdr3_nt: TGTGCCAGCAGCCCTGATGGGGTAGCGGGATACGAGCAGTACTTC
v_call: TRBV18; d_call: -; clone_size: -; j_call: TRBJ2-1; cdr3_aa: CASSPPGLPGSYNEQFF; cdr3_nt: TGTGCCAGCTCACCTCCGGGACTCCCGGGGTCCTACAATGAGCAGTTCTTC
v_call: TRBV5-4; d_call: -; clone_size: -; j_call: TRBJ2-3; cdr3_aa: CASSLGVASSTDTQYF; cdr3_nt: TGTGCCAGCAGCTTGGGGGTAGCGTCGAGCACAGATACGCAGTATTTT
v_call: TRBV7-3; d_call: -; clone_size: -; j_call: TRBJ2-1; cdr3_aa: CASSPGSPSSYNEQFF; cdr3_nt: TGTGCCAGCAGCCCCGGGAGTCCGAGCTCCTACAATGAGCAGTTCTTC
v_call: TRBV28; d_call: -; clone_size: few; j_call: TRBJ1-1; cdr3_aa: CASSLKGNKEAFF; cdr3_nt: TGTGCCAGCAGTTTGAAGGGGAACAAGGAAGCTTTCTTT
v_call: TRBV9; d_call: TRBD2; clone_size: -; j_call: TRBJ2-7; cdr3_aa: CASSVSAGGYEQYF; cdr3_nt: TGTGCCAGCAGCGTTTCAGCGGGGGGCTACGAGCAGTACTTC
v_call: TRBV13; d_call: TRBD1; clone_size: -; j_call: TRBJ2-7; cdr3_aa: CASINRRDSYYEQYF; cdr3_nt: TGTGCCAGTATCAACCGCCGGGACAGCTACTACGAGCAGTACTTC
v_call: TRBV9; d_call: TRBD2; clone_size: -; j_call: TRBJ2-5; cdr3_aa: CASSVSGRSQETQYF; cdr3_nt: TGTGCCAGCAGCGTTAGCGGGAGGTCACAAGAGACCCAGTACTTC
v_call: TRBV10-2; d_call: -; clone_size: -; j_call: TRBJ2-7; cdr3_aa: CASSAWGVYEQYF; cdr3_nt: TGCGCCAGCAGTGCGTGGGGAGTCTACGAGCAGTACTTC
v_call: TRBV5-1; d_call: -; clone_size: once; j_call: TRBJ2-3; cdr3_aa: CASSQTGTRVTDTQYF; cdr3_nt: TGCGCCAGCAGCCAAACCGGGACTCGCGTCACAGATACGCAGTATTTT
v_call: TRBV29-1; d_call: TRBD2; clone_size: -; j_call: TRBJ2-5; cdr3_aa: CSVGAGVRETQYF; cdr3_nt: TGCAGCGTTGGGGCGGGAGTAAGGGAGACCCAGTACTTC
v_call: TRBV15; d_call: -; clone_size: -; j_call: TRBJ1-2; cdr3_aa: CATSRDWGLGYGYTF; cdr3_nt: TGTGCCACCAGCAGAGATTGGGGGTTAGGCTATGGCTACACCTTC
v_call: TRBV4-2; d_call: -; clone_size: few; j_call: TRBJ1-5; cdr3_aa: CASSQDLPNFTTGNQPQHF; cdr3_nt: TGTGCCAGCAGCCAAGATTTACCGAACTTTACTACGGGGAATCAGCCCCAGCATTTT
v_call: TRBV30; d_call: -; clone_size: -; j_call: TRBJ2-7; cdr3_aa: CAYTDRVPTSAAHDPNEQYF; cdr3_nt: TGTGCCTACACGGACAGGGTCCCCACTAGCGCCGCGCACGACCCTAACGAGCAGTACTTC
v_call: TRBV27; d_call: -; clone_size: -; j_call: TRBJ2-1; cdr3_aa: CASSFGSSYNEQFF; cdr3_nt: TGTGCCAGCAGTTTCGGGAGTTCCTACAATGAGCAGTTCTTC
v_call: TRBV30; d_call: TRBD1; clone_size: -; j_call: TRBJ2-7; cdr3_aa: CAWSPQGLYDEQYF; cdr3_nt: TGTGCCTGGAGCCCACAGGGGTTGTATGACGAGCAGTACTTC
v_call: TRBV7-9; d_call: -; clone_size: -; j_call: TRBJ1-4; cdr3_aa: CASSLATAGPGGRGKLFF; cdr3_nt: TGTGCCAGCAGCTTAGCTACGGCGGGACCAGGTGGGAGGGGAAAACTGTTTTTT
v_call: TRBV28; d_call: TRBD1; clone_size: -; j_call: TRBJ2-3; cdr3_aa: CASTQTGSENTQYF; cdr3_nt: TGTGCCAGCACCCAGACAGGGAGTGAGAATACGCAGTATTTT
v_call: TRBV27; d_call: -; clone_size: -; j_call: TRBJ1-4; cdr3_aa: CASRYRAVNEKLFF; cdr3_nt: TGTGCCAGCAGATACAGGGCCGTCAATGAAAAACTGTTTTTT
v_call: TRBV13; d_call: -; clone_size: once; j_call: TRBJ2-5; cdr3_aa: CASSSGVDVETQYF; cdr3_nt: TGTGCCAGCAGCTCCGGGGTGGACGTAGAGACCCAGTACTTC
v_call: TRBV11-2; d_call: -; clone_size: -; j_call: TRBJ2-7; cdr3_aa: CASSRTLTSGYYEQYF; cdr3_nt: TGTGCCAGCAGCCGAACCTTGACCTCTGGATACTACGAGCAGTACTTC
v_call: TRBV28; d_call: TRBD1; clone_size: -; j_call: TRBJ2-7; cdr3_aa: CASSLPRTGGSYEQYF; cdr3_nt: TGTGCCAGCAGTTTACCTAGGACAGGGGGCTCCTACGAGCAGTACTTC
v_call: TRBV13; d_call: -; clone_size: -; j_call: TRBJ2-5; cdr3_aa: CASAGGLQETQYF; cdr3_nt: TGTGCCAGCGCAGGGGGGCTCCAAGAGACCCAGTACTTC
v_call: TRBV2; d_call: TRBD2; clone_size: once; j_call: TRBJ2-1; cdr3_aa: CASSEWVGLADEQFF; cdr3_nt: TGTGCCAGCAGTGAATGGGTGGGACTAGCGGATGAGCAGTTCTTC
v_call: TRBV19; d_call: TRBD2; clone_size: -; j_call: TRBJ2-1; cdr3_aa: CASKASGSVKEQFF; cdr3_nt: TGTGCCAGTAAAGCTAGCGGGAGTGTCAAGGAGCAGTTCTTC